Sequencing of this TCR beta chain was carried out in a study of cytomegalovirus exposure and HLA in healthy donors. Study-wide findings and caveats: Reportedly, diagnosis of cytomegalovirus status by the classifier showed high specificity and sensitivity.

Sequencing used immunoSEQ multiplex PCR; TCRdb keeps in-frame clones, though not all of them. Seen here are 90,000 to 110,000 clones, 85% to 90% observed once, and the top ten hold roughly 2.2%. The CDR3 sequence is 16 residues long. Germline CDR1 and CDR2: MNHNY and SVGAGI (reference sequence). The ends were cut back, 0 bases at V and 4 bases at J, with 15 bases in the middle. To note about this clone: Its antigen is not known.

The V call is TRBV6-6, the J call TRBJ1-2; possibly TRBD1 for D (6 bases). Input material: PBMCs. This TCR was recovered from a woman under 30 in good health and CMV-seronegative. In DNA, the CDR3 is TGTGCCAGCAGTTACTCGTCTTGGGGGGGCGCCTATGGCTACACCTTC. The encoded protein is CASSYSSWGGAYGYTF.